The 13 T cell receptor beta chains below were found in one sample sequenced in a study of post-analysis software for immune sequencing data. These receptors' targets are unknown. TCR beta libraries were prepared from cDNA with unique molecular identifiers. TCRdb recomputed calls from the PCR reads with MiXCR, one row per CDR3 protein. The sample records roughly 410,000 distinct CDR3 sequences, roughly 38% being singletons. Study results and limitations: Relative to controls, patients had about 5 TRBV segments at higher frequency, with TRBV5-6, TRBV5-1 and TRBV20-1 among these.

The sample comprised blood. The receptors were gathered from a girl aged 5 to 17 with multiple sclerosis.

This clonotype was seen many times. The rearrangement links TRBV29-1 to TRBJ1-2; D possibly corresponds to TRBD1 (6 bases). This CDR3 has 12 residues. CDR1 is SQVTM, CDR2 ANQGSEA, per germline. Trimming left V 7 bases short and J 6 bases short, with 15 bases between. The CDR3 DNA is TGCAGCGGACTGGAGGGGGAAGATGGCTACACCTTC. This encodes CSGLEGEDGYTF.

This clonotype was seen a few times. The V gene is TRBV20-1, the J gene TRBJ1-4; no firm D call. The ends were cut back, 2 bases at V and 4 bases at J, with 8 bases in the middle. Germline CDR1 DFQATT, CDR2 SNEGSKA (reference sequence). CDR3 size: 13 residues. In DNA, the CDR3 is TGCAGTGCTAGAAGGGAGATTAATGAAAAACTGTTTTTT. Encoded protein: CSARREINEKLFF.

This chain connects TRBV3-1 to TRBJ2-6; D gene ambiguous. The germline CDR1 and CDR2 sequences are LGHDT and YNNKEL (reference sequence). The CDR3 totals 14 residues. Trimming took off 4 bases at V and 6 bases at J, with 10 bases between the two ends. CDR3 protein: CASSREVKANVLTF. CDR3 nucleotide sequence: TGTGCCAGCAGCCGAGAGGTTAAGGCCAACGTCCTGACTTTC.

Details on this clonotype: It is likely a read error, because the conserved phenylalanine at the end of the CDR3 is missing. The rearrangement links TRBV4-1 to TRBJ2-5; unclear D gene. Trimming pared 0 bases from V and 5 bases from J, leaving 4 bases between. The CDR3 is 12 amino acids. The germline V gene encodes CDR1 MGHRA and CDR2 YSYEKL. Here the CDR3 reads CASSQDRETQYL. In DNA form, the CDR3 reads TGCGCCAGCAGCCAAGATCGCGAGACCCAGTACTTA.

The chain employs TRBV6-5 and TRBJ2-5, with 7 bases matching TRBD1. CDR1 MNHEY and CDR2 SVGAGI come from the germline V gene. The CDR3 runs to 16 residues. Trimming took 6 bases from V and 11 from J; bases not matched to a gene: 21. The chain's CDR3 is CASRPFGQEMVSKQYF. As DNA, the CDR3 is TGTGCCAGCAGACCCTTTGGACAGGAAATGGTTTCTAAGCAGTACTTC.

The CDR3 coding sequence is TGCAGTGCTAGAGATCAAGGGAACACCGGGGAGCTGTTTTTT. Protein product: CSARDQGNTGELFF. V and J are TRBV20-1 and TRBJ2-2, with unresolved D. CDR1 is DFQATT and CDR2 is SNEGSKA in the germline V gene (reference sequence). V lost 0 bases to trimming and J lost 1 base, with 6 bases between them. The CDR3 loop spans 14 amino acids.

V is TRBV7-6 and J is TRBJ2-3, with 7 bases aligning to TRBD1. CDR1 and CDR2 from the germline V gene are SGHVS and FNYEAQ. V lost 3 bases to trimming and J lost 0 bases; unmatched junction nucleotides: 3. This CDR3 has 15 residues. CDR3 nucleotides: TGTGCCAGCAGCTTTAGGGGGCTTAGCACAGATACGCAGTATTTT. Protein: CASSFRGLSTDTQYF.

This clonotype has more than one count but fewer than ten. The chain couples TRBV3-1 to TRBJ2-1, with 11 bases that match TRBD1. CDR3 size: 17 residues. V gave up 2 bases and J gave up 6 bases; unmatched junction bases: 9. Germline-derived CDR1 and CDR2 are LGHDT and YNNKEL (reference sequence). The CDR3 coding sequence is TGTGCCAGCAGCCAAATCGCGGCCGGGACAGGGGGCAATGAGCAGTTCTTC. It encodes CASSQIAAGTGGNEQFF.

This clonotype came up a few times. The V call is TRBV20-1, the J call TRBJ1-6; the D is unclear. Germline V gene sequence: CDR1 DFQATT, CDR2 SNEGSKA (reference sequence). The CDR3 has 15 residues. Trimming left V 3 bases short and J 0 bases short, with 9 bases between. This CDR3 reads CSARSGSSYNSPLHF. The CDR3 DNA follows: TGCAGTGCTAGGTCGGGCAGCTCCTATAATTCACCCCTCCACTTT.

Only a few counts were recorded for this clonotype. The CDR3 region has the DNA TGCGCCAGCAGCTTGAGGGAGACAGGGGATAATTCACCCCTCCACTTT. This codes for CASSLRETGDNSPLHF. The V call is TRBV5-1, the J call TRBJ1-6, with 8 bases aligning to TRBD1. Germline CDR1 and CDR2: SGHRS and YFSETQ. The CDR3 is 16 residues long. J was trimmed by 5 bases and V by 1 base; bases with no gene match: 5.

This clonotype was detected a few times. The chain carries TRBV7-9 and TRBJ2-1, with D possibly being TRBD2 (6 bases). Trimming took off 0 bases at V and 3 bases at J, with 12 bases between the two ends. CDR3 length: 16 amino acids. The V gene's germline CDR1 is SEHNR and CDR2 FQNEAQ (reference sequence). The CDR3, as DNA: TGTGCCAGCAGCTTAGCGGAGGGGCCGATCTACAATGAGCAGTTCTTC. It codes for CASSLAEGPIYNEQFF.

This rearrangement joins TRBV6-5 to TRBJ1-2; tentatively, D is TRBD1 (5 bases). CDR3 length: 12 amino acids. Germline loops: CDR1 MNHEY, CDR2 SVGAGI. Deletions cut 2 bases from V and 7 bases from J, with 8 bases between. The DNA of the CDR3 is TGTGCCAGCAGTTACCCCCAGGGTGGCTACACCTTC. This encodes CASSYPQGGYTF.

Regarding this clonotype: With a much larger clone just one base away, this may be a read error. The rearrangement links TRBV11-2 to TRBJ2-1; D is unresolved. Germline values: CDR1 SGHAT, CDR2 FQNNGV. V was shortened by 4 bases and J by 15 bases, with 16 bases between the two germline ends. CDR3 length: 12 residues. The CDR3 DNA reads TGTGCCAGCAGCTCGGTGGGTCTGTGGGCGTTCTTC. As protein: CASSSVGLWAFF.